This T cell receptor beta chain appears in the sequencing data of a study of shared clonotypes between healthy human individuals. Regarding the study as a whole: Generally, naive subsets (rather than memory subsets) showed larger estimated richness. Sequencing depth was expected to affect clonotype sharing among donors.

Recent acute infections and vaccinations were absent in the healthy HIV-negative adult donors. Splitting the CD4+ cells yielded a CD45RA+ naive subset and a CD45RA-negative memory subset. Produced via immunoSEQ multiplex PCR; TCRdb's table is partial and in-frame only. The sample consists of fewer than 1.4 million clones, 78% of them appearing once. V lost 0 bases to trimming and J lost 7 bases, with 10 bases between them. The CDR3 has 13 amino acids. Germline CDR1 reads SQVTM; CDR2 reads ANQGSEA. A note on this clone: Antigen specificity is unknown.

The J gene is TRBJ1-5, the V gene TRBV29-1; D is perhaps TRBD1 (6 bases). The TCR sequence derives from a man aged 18 to 29 in good health. Some clones in this sample may be carry-over from other donors' samples. The specimen was memory CD4+ T cells from PBMCs. Subset described: CD45RA-negative fraction. The chain's CDR3 is CSVEDVGGQPQHF. The CDR3, as DNA: TGCAGCGTTGAAGATGTTGGGGGCCAGCCCCAGCATTTT. The full variable domain, completed using reference TRBV29-1 and TRBJ1-5, is SAVISQKPSRDICQRGTSLTIQCQVDSQVTMMFWYRQQPGQSLTLIATANQGSEATYESGFVIDKFPISRPNLTFSTLTVSNMSPEDSSIYLCSVEDVGGQPQHFGDGTRLSIL.